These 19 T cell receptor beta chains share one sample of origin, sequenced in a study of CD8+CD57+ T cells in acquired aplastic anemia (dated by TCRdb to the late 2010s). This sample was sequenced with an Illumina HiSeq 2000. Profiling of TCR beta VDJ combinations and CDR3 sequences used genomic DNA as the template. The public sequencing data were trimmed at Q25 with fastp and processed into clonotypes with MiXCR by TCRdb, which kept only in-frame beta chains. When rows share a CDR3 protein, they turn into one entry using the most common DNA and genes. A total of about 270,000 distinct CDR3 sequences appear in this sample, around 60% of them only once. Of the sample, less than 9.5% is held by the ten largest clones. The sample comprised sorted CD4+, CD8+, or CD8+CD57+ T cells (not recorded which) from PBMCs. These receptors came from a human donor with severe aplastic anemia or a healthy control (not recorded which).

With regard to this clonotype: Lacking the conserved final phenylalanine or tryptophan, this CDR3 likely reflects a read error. The CDR3 spells CASSLEQGRSPLHV. The CDR3 DNA reads TGTGCCAGCAGCTTAGAACAGGGGAGATCACCCCTCCACGTG. The rearrangement links TRBV7-2 to TRBJ1-6; TRBD1 agrees at 7 bases. The CDR3 is 14 residues long. CDR1 and CDR2 from the germline V gene are SGHTA and FQGNSA. With V trimmed by 1 base and J by 10 bases, 4 bases remained unmatched.

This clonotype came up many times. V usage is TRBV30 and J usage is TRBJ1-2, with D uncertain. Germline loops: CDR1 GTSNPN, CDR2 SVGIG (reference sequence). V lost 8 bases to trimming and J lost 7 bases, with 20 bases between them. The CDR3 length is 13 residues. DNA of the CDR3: TGTGCCGCCCAACCGTCCGGGGTAGGTGGCTACACCTTC. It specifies CAAQPSGVGGYTF.

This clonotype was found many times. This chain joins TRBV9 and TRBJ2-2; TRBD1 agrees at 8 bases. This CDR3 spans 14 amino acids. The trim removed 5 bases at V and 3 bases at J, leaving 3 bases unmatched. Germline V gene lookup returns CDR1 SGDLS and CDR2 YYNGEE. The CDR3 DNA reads TGTGCCAGCAGGCAGGGGGCGGACACCGGGGAGCTGTTTTTT. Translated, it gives CASRQGADTGELFF.

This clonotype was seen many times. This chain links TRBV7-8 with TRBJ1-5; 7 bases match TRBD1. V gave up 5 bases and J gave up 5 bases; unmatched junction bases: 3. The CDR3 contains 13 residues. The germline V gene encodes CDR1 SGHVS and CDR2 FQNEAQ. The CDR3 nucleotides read TGTGCCAGCAGCCAAGACAGGGATCAGCCCCAGCATTTT. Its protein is CASSQDRDQPQHF.

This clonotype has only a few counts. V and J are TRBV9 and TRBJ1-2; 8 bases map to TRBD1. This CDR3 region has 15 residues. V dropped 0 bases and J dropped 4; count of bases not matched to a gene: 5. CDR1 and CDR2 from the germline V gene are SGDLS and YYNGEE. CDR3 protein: CASSVVSGQGYGYTF. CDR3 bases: TGTGCCAGCAGCGTAGTTTCCGGACAGGGCTATGGCTACACCTTC.

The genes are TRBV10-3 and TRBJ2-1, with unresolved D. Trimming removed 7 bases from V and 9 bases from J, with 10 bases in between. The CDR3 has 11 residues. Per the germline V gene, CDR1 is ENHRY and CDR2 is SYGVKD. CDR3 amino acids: CAINFVSEQFF. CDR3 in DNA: TGTGCCATCAATTTCGTTAGTGAGCAGTTCTTC.

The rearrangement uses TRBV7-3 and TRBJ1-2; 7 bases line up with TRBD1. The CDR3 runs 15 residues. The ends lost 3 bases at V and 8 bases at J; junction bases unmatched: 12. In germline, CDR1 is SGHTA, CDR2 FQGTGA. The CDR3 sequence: CASSLAGTDRTGYTF. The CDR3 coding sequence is TGTGCCAGCAGCTTGGCGGGGACAGATCGTACCGGCTACACCTTC.

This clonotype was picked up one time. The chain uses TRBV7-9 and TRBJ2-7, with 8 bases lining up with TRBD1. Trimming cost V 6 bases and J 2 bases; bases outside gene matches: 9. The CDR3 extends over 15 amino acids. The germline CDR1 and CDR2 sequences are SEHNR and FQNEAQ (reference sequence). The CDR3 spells CASSEAGTGTYEQYF. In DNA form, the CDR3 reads TGTGCCAGCAGTGAGGCCGGGACAGGAACCTACGAGCAGTACTTC.

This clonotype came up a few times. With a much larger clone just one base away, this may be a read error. The CDR3 DNA sequence: TGTGCCAGCAGCCGATCGGACAGTCGGAATTCTGGGGCCAACGCCCTGACTTTC. It translates to CASSRSDSRNSGANALTF. The V call is TRBV7-9, the J call TRBJ2-6; the D gene is possibly TRBD1 (6 bases). Germline CDR1 reads SEHNR; CDR2 reads FQNEAQ (reference sequence). The CDR3 contains 18 residues.

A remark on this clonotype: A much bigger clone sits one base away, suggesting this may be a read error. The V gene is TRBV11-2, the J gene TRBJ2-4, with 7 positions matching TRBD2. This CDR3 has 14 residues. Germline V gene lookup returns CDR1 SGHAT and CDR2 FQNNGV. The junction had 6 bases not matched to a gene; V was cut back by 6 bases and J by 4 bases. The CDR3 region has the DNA TGTGCCAGCAGACCCTCGGGGGGAAAAAACATTCAGTACTTC. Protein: CASRPSGGKNIQYF.

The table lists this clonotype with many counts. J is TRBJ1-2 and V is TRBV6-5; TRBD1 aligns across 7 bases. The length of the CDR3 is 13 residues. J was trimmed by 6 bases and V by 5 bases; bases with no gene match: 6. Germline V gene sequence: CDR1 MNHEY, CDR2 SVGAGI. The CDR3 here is CASSVIGGDGYTF. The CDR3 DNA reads TGTGCCAGCAGTGTCATAGGGGGCGATGGCTACACCTTC.

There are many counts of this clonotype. As DNA, the CDR3 is TGTGCCAGCAGTGAGCAGGGGAGGGTCAATCAGCCCCAGCATTTT. Its protein is CASSEQGRVNQPQHF. This sequence joins TRBV6-1 and TRBJ1-5; a weak D match, TRBD1 (6 bases). The ends were cut back, 3 bases at V and 3 bases at J, with 12 bases in the middle. The CDR3 consists of 15 residues. The germline V gene has CDR1 MNHNS and CDR2 SASEGT.

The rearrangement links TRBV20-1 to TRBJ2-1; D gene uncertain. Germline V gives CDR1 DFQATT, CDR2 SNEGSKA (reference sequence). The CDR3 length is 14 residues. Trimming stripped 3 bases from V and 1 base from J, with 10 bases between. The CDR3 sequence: CSASVDGSYNEQFF. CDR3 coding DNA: TGCAGTGCTAGCGTTGACGGTTCCTACAATGAGCAGTTCTTC.

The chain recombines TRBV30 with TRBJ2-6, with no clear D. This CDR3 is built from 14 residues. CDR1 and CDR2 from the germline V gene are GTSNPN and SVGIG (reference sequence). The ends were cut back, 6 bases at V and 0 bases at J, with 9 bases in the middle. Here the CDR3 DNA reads TGTGCCTGTAGTCGAGACTCTGGGGCCAACGTCCTGACTTTC. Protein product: CACSRDSGANVLTF. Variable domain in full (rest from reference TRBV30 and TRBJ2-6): SQTIHQWPATLVQPVGSPLSLECTVEGTSNPNLYWYRQAAGRGLQLLFYSVGIGQISSEVPQNLSASRPQDRQFILSSKKLLLSDSGFYLCACSRDSGANVLTFGAGSRLTVL.

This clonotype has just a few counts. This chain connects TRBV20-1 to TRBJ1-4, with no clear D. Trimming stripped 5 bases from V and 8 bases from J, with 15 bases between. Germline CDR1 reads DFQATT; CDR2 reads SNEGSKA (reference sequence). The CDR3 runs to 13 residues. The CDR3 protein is CSAPHEVGEKLFF. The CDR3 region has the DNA TGCAGTGCTCCTCATGAGGTCGGGGAAAAACTGTTTTTT.

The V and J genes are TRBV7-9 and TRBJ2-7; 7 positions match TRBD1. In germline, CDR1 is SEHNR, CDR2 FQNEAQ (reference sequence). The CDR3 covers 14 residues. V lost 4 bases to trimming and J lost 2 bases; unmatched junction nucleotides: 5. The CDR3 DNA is TGTGCCAGCAGCTCACAGGGGACGGCCTACGAGCAGTACTTC. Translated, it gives CASSSQGTAYEQYF.

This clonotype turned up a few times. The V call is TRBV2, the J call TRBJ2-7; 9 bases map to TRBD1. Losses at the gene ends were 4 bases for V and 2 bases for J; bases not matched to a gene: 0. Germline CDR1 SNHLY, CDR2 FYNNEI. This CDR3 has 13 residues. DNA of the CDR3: TGTGCCAGCAGTGGGGACAGGGCCTACGAGCAGTACTTC. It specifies CASSGDRAYEQYF.

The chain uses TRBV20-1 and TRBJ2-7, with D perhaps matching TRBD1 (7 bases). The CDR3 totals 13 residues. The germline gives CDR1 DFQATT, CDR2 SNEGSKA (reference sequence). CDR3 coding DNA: TGCGGGGGCAGGGGGGATTTGTCCTACGAGCAGTACTTC. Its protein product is CGGRGDLSYEQYF.

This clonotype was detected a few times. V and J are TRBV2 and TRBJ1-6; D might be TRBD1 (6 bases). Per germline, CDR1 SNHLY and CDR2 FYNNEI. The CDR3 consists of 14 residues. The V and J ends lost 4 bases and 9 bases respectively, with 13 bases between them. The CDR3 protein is CASSAQGEGSPLHF. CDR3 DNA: TGTGCCAGCAGTGCACAGGGCGAAGGTTCACCCCTCCACTTT.